This is a list of T cell receptor beta chains from one sample in a study of human T cells and chemical hapten exposure. TCRdb reprocessed the RACE reads with MiXCR, giving one entry per CDR3 protein. In the table there are tens of thousands of distinct CDR3 sequences, around 5.9% of which are singletons. Sequencing was done on a sample of whole blood. The receptors shown here come from a human donor in good health. Some clones in this sample may be carry-over from other donors' samples. Each CDR3 is given with its conserved first and last residue. A D gene is named only where the DNA matches it firmly. Where a row states a size, it is once, few, many or the class of an expanded clone; other rows omit it.

J gene: TRBJ1-2; D gene: NA; V gene: TRBV28; clone size: many; CDR3 protein: CASSTAAGVYGYTF; CDR3 DNA: TGTGCCAGCAGTACCGCGGCGGGGGTCTATGGCTACACCTTC
J gene: TRBJ1-6; D gene: NA; V gene: TRBV11-2; clone size: many; CDR3 protein: CASSSLRGRGSPLHF; CDR3 DNA: TGTGCCAGCAGCTCCCTCAGGGGAAGAGGCTCACCCCTCCACTTT
J gene: TRBJ2-7; D gene: TRBD1; V gene: TRBV5-6; clone size: few; CDR3 protein: CASSFGTGQEQYF; CDR3 DNA: TGTGCCAGCAGCTTCGGGACAGGGCAGGAGCAGTACTTC
J gene: TRBJ2-2; D gene: TRBD2; V gene: TRBV19; clone size: many; CDR3 protein: CASWSGGSNTGELFF; CDR3 DNA: TGTGCCAGTTGGTCGGGAGGGTCGAACACCGGGGAGCTGTTTTTT
J gene: TRBJ2-7; D gene: TRBD2; V gene: TRBV27; clone size: many; CDR3 protein: CASSLLLAGATYEQYF; CDR3 DNA: TGTGCCAGCAGTTTACTGCTAGCGGGGGCGACCTACGAGCAGTACTTC
J gene: TRBJ2-3; D gene: TRBD2; V gene: TRBV2; clone size: many; CDR3 protein: CATSGRAYVQYF; CDR3 DNA: TGTGCCACTAGCGGGAGGGCCTATGTGCAGTATTTT
J gene: TRBJ1-1; D gene: NA; V gene: TRBV27; clone size: many; CDR3 protein: CASSIHRDTEAFF; CDR3 DNA: TGTGCCAGCAGCATACATCGGGACACTGAAGCTTTCTTT
J gene: TRBJ2-3; D gene: NA; V gene: TRBV7-2; clone size: few; CDR3 protein: CASSPLVDTQYF; CDR3 DNA: TGTGCCAGCAGCCCCCTGGTAGATACGCAGTATTTT
J gene: TRBJ1-1; D gene: NA; V gene: TRBV20-1; clone size: many; CDR3 protein: CSATGNENTEAFF; CDR3 DNA: TGCAGTGCTACCGGGAACGAAAACACTGAAGCTTTCTTT
J gene: TRBJ1-1; D gene: NA; V gene: TRBV5-1; clone size: many; CDR3 protein: CASSLVLNTEAFF; CDR3 DNA: TGCGCCAGCAGCTTGGTTTTGAACACTGAAGCTTTCTTT
J gene: TRBJ1-3; D gene: NA; V gene: TRBV12-3/TRBV12-4; clone size: many; CDR3 protein: CASSTFSGGLGNTIYF; CDR3 DNA: TGTGCCAGCAGCACATTCTCCGGTGGTTTGGGAAACACCATATATTTT
J gene: TRBJ2-7; D gene: TRBD1; V gene: TRBV5-1; clone size: many; CDR3 protein: CASSPDRGRYEQYF; CDR3 DNA: TGCGCCAGCAGCCCGGACAGGGGTAGGTACGAGCAGTACTTC
J gene: TRBJ2-1; D gene: NA; V gene: TRBV29-1; clone size: many; CDR3 protein: CSVVLGGLVSYNEQFF; CDR3 DNA: TGCAGCGTTGTTCTCGGGGGGCTTGTGTCCTACAATGAGCAGTTCTTC
J gene: TRBJ2-3; D gene: NA; V gene: TRBV5-1; clone size: many; CDR3 protein: CASRPARGLGSDTQYF; CDR3 DNA: TGCGCCAGCAGGCCTGCCCGGGGCCTCGGGTCGGATACGCAGTATTTT
J gene: TRBJ2-1; D gene: TRBD2; V gene: TRBV7-8; clone size: NA; CDR3 protein: CASSATSGSLVNEQFF; CDR3 DNA: TGTGCCAGCAGCGCTACTAGCGGGAGTTTGGTAAATGAGCAGTTCTTC
J gene: TRBJ1-4; D gene: TRBD1; V gene: TRBV7-9; clone size: few; CDR3 protein: CASSLQTGGKLFF; CDR3 DNA: TGTGCCAGCAGCCTTCAGACAGGGGGAAAACTGTTTTTT
J gene: TRBJ1-6; D gene: NA; V gene: TRBV3-1; clone size: few; CDR3 protein: CASSGPGLGDNSPLHF; CDR3 DNA: TGTGCCAGCAGCGGACCAGGGTTGGGAGATAATTCACCCCTCCACTTT
J gene: TRBJ2-7; D gene: NA; V gene: TRBV12-3/TRBV12-4; clone size: few; CDR3 protein: CASTTDAGPYEQYF; CDR3 DNA: TGTGCCAGCACTACCGACGCGGGTCCCTACGAGCAGTACTTC
J gene: TRBJ2-7; D gene: TRBD2; V gene: TRBV20-1; clone size: many; CDR3 protein: CSAGTLGGGSYEQYF; CDR3 DNA: TGCAGTGCCGGAACGCTGGGCGGGGGCTCCTACGAGCAGTACTTC
J gene: TRBJ2-1; D gene: NA; V gene: TRBV10-3; clone size: many; CDR3 protein: CAIRNRGLGNEQFF; CDR3 DNA: TGTGCCATCAGGAATCGCGGTTTGGGCAATGAGCAGTTCTTC
J gene: TRBJ2-1; D gene: NA; V gene: TRBV9; clone size: many; CDR3 protein: CASSPTGWNSYNEQFF; CDR3 DNA: TGTGCCAGCAGCCCGACAGGTTGGAACTCCTACAATGAGCAGTTCTTC
J gene: TRBJ2-5; D gene: NA; V gene: TRBV6-2/TRBV6-3; clone size: NA; CDR3 protein: CASSLLSGPEETQYF; CDR3 DNA: TGTGCCAGCAGTTTATTATCGGGGCCTGAAGAGACCCAGTACTTC
J gene: TRBJ1-1; D gene: TRBD1; V gene: TRBV10-3; clone size: many; CDR3 protein: CATTGQVNTEAFF; CDR3 DNA: TGTGCCACCACAGGACAGGTGAACACTGAAGCTTTCTTT
J gene: TRBJ1-2; D gene: NA; V gene: TRBV10-3; clone size: many; CDR3 protein: CAISDPPIASANYGYTF; CDR3 DNA: TGTGCCATCAGTGATCCCCCTATCGCGTCAGCTAACTATGGCTACACCTTC
J gene: TRBJ2-1; D gene: NA; V gene: TRBV11-1; clone size: many; CDR3 protein: CASSPGAHNEQFF; CDR3 DNA: TGTGCCAGCAGCCCGGGAGCCCACAATGAGCAGTTCTTC
J gene: TRBJ1-5; D gene: TRBD1; V gene: TRBV7-9; clone size: few; CDR3 protein: CASSFGTDYSNQPQHF; CDR3 DNA: TGTGCCAGCAGCTTCGGGACAGACTATAGCAATCAGCCCCAGCATTTT
J gene: TRBJ2-3; D gene: NA; V gene: TRBV28; clone size: many; CDR3 protein: CASSKDNPSTDTQYF; CDR3 DNA: TGTGCCAGCAGTAAAGACAACCCTAGCACAGATACGCAGTATTTT
J gene: TRBJ2-1; D gene: TRBD1; V gene: TRBV7-2; clone size: many; CDR3 protein: CASSQGAASYNEQFF; CDR3 DNA: TGTGCCAGCAGCCAGGGGGCGGCTTCCTACAATGAGCAGTTCTTC
J gene: TRBJ1-3; D gene: NA; V gene: TRBV20-1; clone size: NA; CDR3 protein: CSARDRPGNTIYF; CDR3 DNA: TGCAGTGCTAGGGACCGCCCTGGAAACACCATATATTTT
J gene: TRBJ1-4; D gene: TRBD1; V gene: TRBV5-5; clone size: many; CDR3 protein: CASSLGPIGTGIKATNEKLFF; CDR3 DNA: TGTGCCAGCAGCTTGGGGCCCATAGGGACAGGCATAAAGGCAACTAATGAAAAACTGTTTTTT
J gene: TRBJ2-5; D gene: NA; V gene: TRBV28; clone size: NA; CDR3 protein: CASKEPSSQETQYF; CDR3 DNA: TGTGCCAGCAAGGAGCCGTCCAGCCAAGAGACCCAGTACTTC
J gene: TRBJ2-3; D gene: NA; V gene: TRBV19; clone size: many; CDR3 protein: CASSTPARSTTQYF; CDR3 DNA: TGTGCCAGTAGTACCCCAGCGCGATCAACTACGCAGTATTTT